Listed below are T cell receptor beta chains from one sample, sequenced in a study of cytomegalovirus exposure and HLA in healthy donors. Profiled with immunoSEQ multiplex PCR; TCRdb holds only in-frame clones, not every one. This table holds some 160,000 clones, over 75% found once. The specimen sequenced was PBMCs. The receptors come from a woman aged 50 to 60 in good health and CMV-seronegative. Each CDR3 is given with its conserved first and last residue.

v_call cdr3_aa
TRBV5-6 CASSLAGLAFSLTGELFF
TRBV5-5 CASSFPGRPYEQYF
TRBV9 CASSAQGQGQTEAFF
TRBV18 CASSPPASGGRGDTQYF
TRBV5-4 CASSVGEGRYGYTF
TRBV7-8 CASSLIRESDEKLFF
TRBV4-1 CASSQGRLDRGYTEAFF
TRBV11-2 CASSFQGNYGYTF
TRBV7-3 CASRRTVGDTQYF
TRBV27 CASSLRGLAGGQTRNEQFF
TRBV11-3 CASSFSGTSYNEQFF
TRBV28 CASSLQGYGQYF
TRBV6-6 CASSGRLAGGYEQYF
TRBV27 CATRTLKQGFEQYF
TRBV7-9 CASSHRQGTNEKLVF
TRBV4-3 CASSHDRGPGELFF
TRBV29-1 CSVSYSETQYF
TRBV6-5 CASSYFGRDKTDTQYF
TRBV2 CASSERGYGSQPQHF
TRBV7-2 CASSLGAVSYNEQFF
TRBV9 CASSVEGSGGGETQYF
TRBV11-2 CASTPGLADYNEQFF
TRBV19 CASSPRRYEQYF
TRBV5-4 CASSLALFLAGGPYEQYF
TRBV7-3 CASSPAGGTTDTQYF
TRBV10-2 CASSESILDRSNTGELFF
TRBV14 CASSRGSVLFGATEQYF
TRBV6-5 CASSSTGPQLDEQFF
TRBV6-5 CASRRGGRAYNEQFF
TRBV5-1 CASSLGVDRVNYGYTF
TRBV5-1 CASQLGTSNSPLHF
TRBV25-1 CASSSPKTLNEKLFF
TRBV6-4 CASSDSPGSSYNEQFF
TRBV5-1 CASSLGSARTDTQYF
TRBV5-6 CASSLWGGLTTDTQYF
TRBV5-1 CASRPTGQINEKLFF
TRBV7-3 CASSFSLGEQFF
TRBV4-3 CASSQAEGTQYF
TRBV2 CATQGGSGNTGELFF
TRBV5-4 CASSLRTSGRSDTQYF
TRBV4-2 CASSGVGQGLTDTQYF
TRBV28 CASSLEGGTGLNTEAFF
TRBV19 CASSRGSHAPDTQYF
TRBV6-5 CASTSSSGGQFF
TRBV1 CTSSQEIAGDSDEQFF
TRBV5-4 CASSLKDRVQETQYF
TRBV5-6 CASSYVRTGAYNEQFF
TRBV27 CATRLSGNWISNQPQHF
TRBV28 CASSLPGTTQETQYF
TRBV5-1 CASSRGQGTETQYF
TRBV28 CASSSGSGWGVGEQYF
TRBV7-3 CASSPGGLGNNEQFF
TRBV2 CASRKGPQETQYF
TRBV28 CASSILAGESSYEQYF
TRBV7-9 CASSLPEYDGYTF
TRBV4-3 CASSRTSAGAMGGYTF
TRBV4-1 CASSRPIGDRISDEAFF
TRBV19 CASNPGVLSYEQYF
TRBV4-1 CASSQEWGGTPNYGYTF
TRBV10-3 CAISARTGGLGEQFF